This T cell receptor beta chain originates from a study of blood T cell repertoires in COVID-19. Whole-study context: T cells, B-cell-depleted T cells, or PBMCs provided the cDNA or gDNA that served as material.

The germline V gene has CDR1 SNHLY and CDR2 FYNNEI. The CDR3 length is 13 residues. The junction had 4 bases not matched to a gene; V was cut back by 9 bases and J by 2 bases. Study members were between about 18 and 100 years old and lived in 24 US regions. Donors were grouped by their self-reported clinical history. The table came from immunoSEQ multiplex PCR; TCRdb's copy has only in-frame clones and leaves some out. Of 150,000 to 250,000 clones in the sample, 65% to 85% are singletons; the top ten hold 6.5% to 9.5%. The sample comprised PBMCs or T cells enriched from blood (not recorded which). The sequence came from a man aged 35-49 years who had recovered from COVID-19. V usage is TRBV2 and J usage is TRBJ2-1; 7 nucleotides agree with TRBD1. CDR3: CASKGTAYNEQFF. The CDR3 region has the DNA TGTGCCAGTAAAGGGACAGCCTACAATGAGCAGTTCTTC.